The next 4 T cell receptor beta chains were all read from a single sample in a study of PD-1 blockade in mismatch repair-deficient tumors. Data came from immunoSEQ multiplex PCR; TCRdb stores just in-frame clones and leaves some out. The repertoire holds roughly 25,000 clones, with 83% as singletons. This specimen was peripheral blood, taken 12 weeks after starting pembrolizumab. The receptors were gathered from an adult with mismatch repair-deficient cancer.

This rearrangement joins TRBV5-1 to TRBJ2-7; 8 bases align to TRBD1. The V segment lost 2 bases and the J segment 6 bases; nucleotides outside the gene matches: 13. CDR1 SGHRS and CDR2 YFSETQ come from the germline V gene. This CDR3 has 16 amino acids. The CDR3 sequence is CASSFSARGQIGEQYF. DNA of the CDR3: TGCGCCAGCAGCTTCTCCGCCAGGGGGCAGATTGGCGAGCAGTACTTC. Supplemented by reference TRBV5-1 and TRBJ2-7, the full variable domain reads KAGVTQTPRYLIKTRGQQVTLSCSPISGHRSVSWYQQTPGQGLQFLFEYFSETQRNKGNFPGRFSGRQFSNSRSEMNVSTLELGDSALYLCASSFSARGQIGEQYFGPGTRLTVT.

The chain carries TRBV2 and TRBJ2-1; D may match TRBD1 or TRBD2 (5 bases each). This CDR3 has 13 amino acids. Germline lookup yields CDR1 SNHLY and CDR2 FYNNEI. The CDR3 protein is CATGQWSYNEQFF. The DNA for the CDR3 is TGTGCTACGGGGCAATGGTCCTACAATGAGCAGTTCTTC.

This chain links TRBV7-2 with TRBJ2-1; 10 bases fit TRBD2. Trimming took 0 bases from V and 6 from J; bases not matched to a gene: 2. Germline CDR1 is SGHTA and CDR2 is FQGNSA. CDR3 length: 15 amino acids. The CDR3 sequence: CASSLAAGGFNEQFF. The CDR3 nucleotides are TGTGCCAGCAGCTTAGCAGCGGGAGGGTTCAATGAGCAGTTCTTC.

The gene calls are TRBV6-1 and TRBJ2-1; D uncertain. The germline CDR1 and CDR2 sequences are MNHNS and SASEGT. Trimming took 0 bases from V and 8 from J, leaving 14 bases between them. This CDR3 contains 15 residues. Here the CDR3 DNA reads TGTGCCAGCAGTGAAGCGGGATCGGTTGTCGATGAGCAGTTCTTC. Its translation: CASSEAGSVVDEQFF.